This note documents a single T cell receptor beta chain sequence. This table comes from immunoSEQ multiplex PCR, and its TCRdb copy is limited to in-frame clones, with some not included. The sample consists of 50,000 to 60,000 clones, 82% of them appearing once. The data are from a study of identifying expanded T cells in peripheral blood. Material: blood. This TCR came from a person between 18 and 75 years old in good health.

The DNA of the CDR3 is TGTGCCAGCTCACCATACCGACAGAGTTCCTACAATGAGCAGTTCTTC. Protein product: CASSPYRQSSYNEQFF. V and J are TRBV18 and TRBJ2-1; the D gene is possibly TRBD1 (5 bases). In germline, CDR1 is KGHSH, CDR2 LQKENI. The CDR3 covers 16 residues. V gave up 2 bases and J gave up 1 base, with 12 bases separating them.